A selection of T cell receptor beta chains follows, all from one sample in a study of human T cells and chemical hapten exposure. TCRdb redid the calling of the RACE reads with MiXCR, one entry per CDR3 protein. This sample has around 110,000 distinct CDR3 sequences, with roughly 12% found just once. The sequences come from whole blood, collected in connection with sensitization to the hapten diphenylcyclopropenone (DPC). The receptors were sampled from a woman between 45 and 60 years old with alopecia areata. Some clones in this sample may be carry-over from other donors' samples. CDR3s include the opening cysteine and the closing phenylalanine or tryptophan. A D gene is named only where the DNA matches it firmly. Part of the rows lack a size; the others show once, few, many or a class for expanded clones.

.	TRBV6-2/TRBV6-3	.	TRBJ1-1	TGTGCCAGCAGTTACGAAATGAACACTGAAGCTTTCTTT	CASSYEMNTEAFF
.	TRBV18	.	TRBJ2-2	TGTGCCAGCTCAGGAAGGGAGTACAACACCGGGGAGCTGTTTTTT	CASSGREYNTGELFF
few	TRBV28	TRBD1	TRBJ2-7	TGTGCCAGCAGTCCCCAAGGGACAGTCGGGTACGAGCAGTACTTC	CASSPQGTVGYEQYF
few	TRBV11-2	.	TRBJ1-5	TGTGCCAGCAGCTTTTCCGATGAGGAGCCCCAGCATTTT	CASSFSDEEPQHF
.	TRBV28	TRBD2	TRBJ2-7	TGTGCCACCTCGGGGGGGCTCTCCTACGAGCAGTACTTC	CATSGGLSYEQYF
few	TRBV11-3	.	TRBJ2-3	TGTGCCAGCAGCTTCCAAGGCTTTAGCACAGATACGCAGTATTTT	CASSFQGFSTDTQYF
few	TRBV18	.	TRBJ1-5	TGTGCCAGCTCACCCCGGGACCTCGGAAGCAATCAGCCCCAGCATTTT	CASSPRDLGSNQPQHF
many	TRBV12-3/TRBV12-4	TRBD1	TRBJ2-3	TGTGCCAGCAGCTGGACAGGGCGCACAGATACGCAGTATTTT	CASSWTGRTDTQYF
.	TRBV20-1	TRBD1	TRBJ2-1	TGCAGCCCTAGGGGGACAGGGCCTGTATCCTACAATGAGCAGTTCTTC	CSPRGTGPVSYNEQFF
.	TRBV5-5	.	TRBJ2-1	TGTGCCAGCAGCTTTGGCGTCTTCTCCTACAATGAGCAGTTCTTC	CASSFGVFSYNEQFF
.	TRBV9	TRBD2	TRBJ2-7	TGTGCCAGCAGCGTAGGACTAGCCGGCGAGCAGTACTTC	CASSVGLAGEQYF
.	TRBV9	.	TRBJ1-1	TGTGCCAGCAGCGTAGCCCGGAACACTGAAGCTTTCTTT	CASSVARNTEAFF
many	TRBV11-2	.	TRBJ2-7	TGTGCCAGCAGCTTAGAAGGGAACGAGCAGTACTTC	CASSLEGNEQYF
many	TRBV7-8	.	TRBJ1-1	TGTGCCAGCAGCTCCGGGGCCATCACTGAAGCTTTCTTT	CASSSGAITEAFF
many	TRBV10-2	.	TRBJ2-5	TGCGCCAGCAGTGGATTTCCGGGGAATGAGACCCAGTACTTC	CASSGFPGNETQYF
many	TRBV29-1	.	TRBJ1-1	TGCAGCGTTGGCACCCAGAACACTGAAGCTTTCTTT	CSVGTQNTEAFF